These 8 T cell receptor beta chains were sequenced from one sample in a study of post-analysis software for immune sequencing data. Whole-study results and caveats: TRBV5-6, TRBV5-1 and TRBV20-1 belonged to a set of about five TRBV segments that were more frequent in patients than controls.

Researchers reported that TCR beta cDNA libraries carried unique molecular identifiers. MiXCR was run by TCRdb on the PCR reads, yielding one entry per CDR3 protein. The sample gives more than 500,000 distinct CDR3 sequences, 30% to 40% of which show up once; around 6% is in the top ten. These receptors are not linked to any known antigen. Sequenced input: blood. These receptors were taken from a girl aged 2 to 17 with multiple sclerosis.

V gene TRBV5-5 combines with J gene TRBJ2-2, with D tentatively TRBD1 or TRBD2 (6 bases each). CDR3 length equals 15 residues. CDR1 and CDR2 from the germline V gene are SGHKS and YYEKEE (reference sequence). Trimming removed 2 bases from V and 1 base from J, with 9 bases in between. CDR3 sequence reads: CASSFRGQNTGELFF. The CDR3 region has the DNA TGTGCCAGCAGCTTCCGGGGGCAGAACACCGGGGAGCTGTTTTTT.

The chain links TRBV18 to TRBJ2-1, with 7 bases fitting TRBD1. V trimming: 5 bases; J trimming: 6 bases; junction bases outside the gene matches: 10. CDR3 length: 15 amino acids. Germline-derived CDR1 and CDR2 are KGHSH and LQKENI. The CDR3 region has the DNA TGTGCCAGCTCAAGAGACAGGGTATCGTTCAATGAGCAGTTCTTC. This codes for CASSRDRVSFNEQFF.

The V gene is TRBV20-1, the J gene TRBJ2-4; possible D gene TRBD2, 6 bases. The CDR3 has 13 residues. Germline assignment: CDR1 DFQATT and CDR2 SNEGSKA (reference sequence). Trimming cost V 0 bases and J 9 bases, with 12 bases left between them. The CDR3 here is CSAREGGRGIQYF. The CDR3 nucleotides are TGCAGTGCTAGAGAGGGGGGAAGAGGCATTCAGTACTTC.

The chain uses TRBV4-1 and TRBJ1-2; no reliable D call. The CDR3 is 13 residues long. V lost 4 bases to trimming and J lost 8 bases, with 14 bases between them. Germline V gene sequence: CDR1 MGHRA, CDR2 YSYEKL. The CDR3 DNA follows: TGCGCCAGCAGCCTCTCCTCGCGGGAAGGCTACACCTTC. This sequence encodes CASSLSSREGYTF.

The chain links TRBV27 to TRBJ1-2; D not resolved. CDR3 length: 14 amino acids. The germline V gene encodes CDR1 MNHEY and CDR2 SMNVEV (reference sequence). With 2 bases removed from V and 3 bases from J, the gap between germline ends came to 10 bases. The DNA of the CDR3 is TGTGCCAGCAGTTTAGTCCCCCATGACTATGGCTACACCTTC. Translated, it gives CASSLVPHDYGYTF.

This clonotype occurred a few times. The gene calls are TRBV4-2 and TRBJ2-3; 10 bases fit TRBD2. Germline CDR1 and CDR2: LGHNA and YNFKEQ. Unmatched junction bases numbered 7, after V lost 1 base and J lost 0 bases. The CDR3 spans 18 residues. The CDR3 loop reads CASSQGVAGGPSTDTQYF. Here the CDR3 DNA reads TGTGCCAGCAGCCAAGGGGTAGCGGGGGGCCCCAGCACAGATACGCAGTATTTT.

This clonotype has a handful of counts. V is TRBV9 and J is TRBJ2-2; D possibly corresponds to TRBD2 (6 bases). The V gene lost 2 bases and the J gene lost 5 bases, with 16 bases spanning the gap. This CDR3 is 16 amino acids long. Looked up from germline, CDR1 is SGDLS and CDR2 is YYNGEE. The CDR3 reads CASSVSRASETGELFF. CDR3 bases: TGTGCCAGCAGCGTTAGCCGGGCTAGCGAGACCGGGGAGCTGTTTTTT.

The chain uses TRBV20-1 and TRBJ1-6; possibly TRBD1 for D (5 bases). This CDR3 is 13 amino acids long. Germline V gene lookup returns CDR1 DFQATT and CDR2 SNEGSKA (reference sequence). V was trimmed by 0 bases and J by 12 bases, leaving 12 bases between them. CDR3 amino acids: CSAREGRLEPLHF. CDR3 bases: TGCAGTGCTAGAGAGGGACGGCTTGAACCCCTCCACTTT.